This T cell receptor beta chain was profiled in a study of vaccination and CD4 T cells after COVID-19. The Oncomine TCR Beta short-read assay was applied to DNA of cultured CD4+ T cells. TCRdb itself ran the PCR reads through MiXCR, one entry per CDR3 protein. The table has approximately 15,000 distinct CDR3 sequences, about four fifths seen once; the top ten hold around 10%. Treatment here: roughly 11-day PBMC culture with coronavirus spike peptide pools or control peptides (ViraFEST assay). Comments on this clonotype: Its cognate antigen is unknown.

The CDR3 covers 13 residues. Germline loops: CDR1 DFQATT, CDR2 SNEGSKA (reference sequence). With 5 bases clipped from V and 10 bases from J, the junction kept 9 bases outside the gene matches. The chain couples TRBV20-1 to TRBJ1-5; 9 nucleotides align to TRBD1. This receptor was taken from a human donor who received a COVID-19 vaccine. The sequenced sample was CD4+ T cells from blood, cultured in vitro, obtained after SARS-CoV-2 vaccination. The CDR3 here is CSAQTGGGTPQHF. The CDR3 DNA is TGCAGTGCTCAAACAGGGGGCGGCACCCCCCAGCATTTT.